The clone carrying this TCR beta chain was seen many times. The CDR3 spans 12 residues. CDR1 is MDHEN and CDR2 is SYDVKM in the germline V gene. V was clipped by 9 bases and J by 2 bases, with 9 bases between them. TCRdb redid the calling of the 5' RACE reads with MiXCR, one entry per CDR3 protein. The profile covers about 530,000 distinct CDR3 sequences, with approximately 20% appearing a single time and around 0.5% taken by the ten largest. These data are taken from a study of identical twins. The same specimen was also included in a second study, on yellow fever vaccine responses in identical twins.

This chain joins TRBV28 and TRBJ2-3, with D unresolved. This clonotype was obtained from a young woman in good health. The source material was CD4+ T cells sorted from blood. As DNA, the CDR3 is TGTGCCAGTGTGGGAACCACAGATACGCAGTATTTT. Protein sequence: CASVGTTDTQYF.